Below, 24 T cell receptor beta chains from the same sample are listed, as sequenced in a study of post-analysis software for immune sequencing data. Sequencing libraries made from TCR beta cDNA carried unique molecular identifiers. TCRdb re-analysed the PCR reads in MiXCR, keeping a single row per CDR3 protein. Counted here are approximately 660,000 distinct CDR3 sequences, approximately 59% occurring once; the ten biggest clones make up 11%. Overall study findings and caveats: Five TRBV segments, including TRBV5-6, TRBV5-1 and TRBV20-1, were more frequent in patients than controls.

No antigens are known for them. The sample taken for sequencing was blood. The receptors shown here come from a girl aged 2-10 years with multiple sclerosis.

This clonotype turned up a few times. V usage is TRBV6-5 and J usage is TRBJ2-1, with no clear D. There are 16 residues in the CDR3. From germline, CDR1 is MNHEY and CDR2 SVGAGI. The V and J ends lost 6 bases and 2 bases respectively, with 17 bases between them. The CDR3 DNA sequence: TGTGCCAGCAGCAAGACCGTGCTTGGCCCCTACAATGAGCAGTTCTTC. Its translation: CASSKTVLGPYNEQFF.

The gene calls are TRBV20-1 and TRBJ2-1, with 10 nucleotides matching TRBD2. The trim removed 3 bases at V and 9 bases at J, leaving 14 bases unmatched. The CDR3 length is 16 residues. CDR1 DFQATT and CDR2 SNEGSKA come from the germline V gene (reference sequence). The CDR3: CSASPASGGRGGEQFF. The CDR3 DNA sequence: TGCAGTGCTAGTCCGGCTAGCGGGGGAAGAGGGGGTGAGCAGTTCTTC.

Only one count was recorded for this clonotype. The V call is TRBV6-1, the J call TRBJ1-2; D is unclear. Germline V gives CDR1 MNHNS, CDR2 SASEGT. Trimming pared 8 bases from V and 5 bases from J, leaving 15 bases between. The CDR3 sequence is 13 residues long. CDR3 coding DNA: TGTGCCAGCTTCATCAGCCCCCTTTATGGCTACACCTTC. Residues: CASFISPLYGYTF.

The rearrangement joins TRBV29-1 to TRBJ2-3; D ambiguous. The CDR3 is 13 amino acids. V lost 7 bases and J lost 0, with 11 bases in between. Germline CDR1 and CDR2: SQVTM and ANQGSEA. CDR3 coding DNA: TGCAGCGCCGACCTCACTAGCACAGATACGCAGTATTTT. Translation gives CSADLTSTDTQYF.

This chain uses TRBV5-1 with TRBJ2-1; 15 bases are a match to TRBD2. V was pared by 4 bases and J by 7 bases, with 3 bases of the junction left unmatched. The V gene's germline CDR1 is SGHRS and CDR2 YFSETQ. CDR3 length equals 15 residues. The chain's CDR3 is CASSDGLAGGNEQFF. In DNA, the CDR3 is TGCGCCAGCAGCGACGGACTAGCGGGGGGGAATGAGCAGTTCTTC.

This chain uses TRBV12-3 or TRBV12-4 with TRBJ2-1, with D unclear. The CDR3 is made up of 12 amino acids. The V and J ends lost 11 bases and 4 bases respectively, with 12 bases between them. The CDR3: CAATSRYNEQFF. CDR3 in DNA: TGTGCCGCAACGAGCAGATACAATGAGCAGTTCTTC.

The chain employs TRBV3-1 and TRBJ2-5; tentative D call: TRBD2 (7 bases). The V end was cut by 4 bases, the J end by 2 bases, with 20 bases between. Germline CDR1 and CDR2: LGHDT and YNNKEL (reference sequence). There are 17 residues in the CDR3. The DNA of the CDR3 is TGTGCCAGCAGCCCGAACTTTAAGCGGGGACAACAAGAGACCCAGTACTTC. As protein: CASSPNFKRGQQETQYF.

V is TRBV2 and J is TRBJ2-5; no clear D gene. CDR1 and CDR2 (germline): SNHLY, FYNNEI. The CDR3 contains 14 residues. The ends were cut back, 9 bases at V and 2 bases at J, with 16 bases in the middle. CDR3: CASAQLHIQETQYF. CDR3 bases: TGTGCCAGTGCCCAGCTACACATACAAGAGACCCAGTACTTC.

The genes are TRBV11-2 and TRBJ2-3; 11 nucleotides align to TRBD2. Germline trimming cut 5 bases from V and 0 bases from J; bases unmatched to any gene: 10. The CDR3 covers 18 residues. In germline, CDR1 is SGHAT, CDR2 FQNNGV. The CDR3 coding sequence is TGTGCCAGCAGCGTTCAACTAGCGGGAGAGCCGAGCACAGATACGCAGTATTTT. Amino acids: CASSVQLAGEPSTDTQYF.

This clonotype was seen only a few times. This rearrangement joins TRBV6-5 to TRBJ1-1, with 8 positions matching TRBD1. Germline CDR1 MNHEY, CDR2 SVGAGI. The V gene end was trimmed by 0 bases and the J gene end by 0 bases; junction bases not matched to a gene: 6. This CDR3 spans 17 amino acids. The CDR3 loop reads CASSYSSTDRVNTEAFF. In DNA, the CDR3 is TGTGCCAGCAGTTACTCTAGCACGGACAGGGTGAACACTGAAGCTTTCTTT.

The chain has TRBV5-6 and TRBJ2-7; a weak D match, TRBD1 (5 bases). Germline loops: CDR1 SGHDT, CDR2 YYEEEE. Trimming stripped 0 bases from V and 3 bases from J, with 10 bases between. The CDR3 spans 14 residues. The CDR3: CASSLGNQGYEQYF. The CDR3, as DNA: TGTGCCAGCAGCTTGGGAAATCAGGGCTACGAGCAGTACTTC.

This clonotype was counted a few times. This chain joins TRBV27 and TRBJ1-2; D is ambiguous. Germline V gene sequence: CDR1 MNHEY, CDR2 SMNVEV (reference sequence). This CDR3 is 13 amino acids long. V lost 4 bases, J lost 8 bases, and 14 bases lay in between. Here the CDR3 reads CASSSTLMGGYTF. CDR3 DNA: TGTGCCAGCAGTTCAACCCTAATGGGGGGCTACACCTTC.

V usage is TRBV4-3 and J usage is TRBJ2-2; unclear D gene. This CDR3 is 17 amino acids long. CDR1 is LGHNA, CDR2 YSLEER, per germline. Trimming took 3 bases from V and 5 from J, leaving 19 bases between them. CDR3 sequence: CASSHGRSEVRTGELFF. As DNA, the CDR3 is TGCGCCAGCAGCCACGGGCGAAGCGAAGTCAGAACCGGGGAGCTGTTTTTT.

The chain uses TRBV29-1 and TRBJ2-1; TRBD2 might be the D (7 bases). Deletions cut 7 bases from V and 6 bases from J, with 10 bases between. Germline V gives CDR1 SQVTM, CDR2 ANQGSEA. The CDR3 spans 11 residues. The CDR3 here is CSAAGANEQFF. As DNA, the CDR3 is TGCAGCGCCGCGGGGGCCAATGAGCAGTTCTTC.

The rearrangement links TRBV7-9 to TRBJ2-4, with TRBD1 matching 7 bases. Losses at the gene ends were 5 bases for V and 3 bases for J; bases not matched to a gene: 4. This CDR3 contains 14 residues. CDR1 is SEHNR and CDR2 is FQNEAQ in the germline V gene (reference sequence). The CDR3 here is CASSRTGVKNIQYF. The CDR3 DNA reads TGTGCCAGCAGCCGTACAGGGGTCAAAAACATTCAGTACTTC.

This clonotype was counted between two and nine times. The CDR3 DNA is TGTGCCTGGAGTGTATACGGGAGAGGCTACGAGCAGTACTTC. Translation gives CAWSVYGRGYEQYF. V usage is TRBV30 and J usage is TRBJ2-7; D perhaps matches TRBD2 (6 bases). The CDR3 is 14 residues long. Germline CDR1 and CDR2: GTSNPN and SVGIG (reference sequence). V was clipped by 0 bases and J by 3 bases, with 12 bases between them.

The CDR3 loop reads CASRSSGLPGQPQHF. CDR3 DNA sequence: TGTGCCAGCAGGTCTTCGGGACTCCCCGGGCAGCCCCAGCATTTT. The V gene is TRBV7-2, the J gene TRBJ1-5; possibly TRBD1 for D (5 bases). This CDR3 is 15 amino acids long. CDR1 is SGHTA and CDR2 is FQGNSA in the germline V gene. Trimming stripped 6 bases from V and 7 bases from J, with 19 bases between.

A few counts support this clonotype. The rearrangement joins TRBV20-1 to TRBJ2-7; TRBD2 is a possible D gene (5 bases). The end of the DNA is better explained by TRBJ2-5, so the J call may be wrong. Looked up from germline, CDR1 is DFQATT and CDR2 is SNEGSKA (reference sequence). The CDR3 loop spans 12 amino acids. In DNA form, the CDR3 reads TGCAGTGCGTCCGGGATGTCAGAGACCCAGTACTTC. Translation: CSASGMSETQYF.

Here the CDR3 reads CSPGGGRGAQETQYF. In DNA, the CDR3 is TGCAGCCCAGGCGGGGGGCGGGGGGCGCAAGAGACCCAGTACTTC. This rearrangement joins TRBV29-1 to TRBJ2-5; 8 bases map to TRBD2. This CDR3 region has 15 residues. Looked up from germline, CDR1 is SQVTM and CDR2 is ANQGSEA. V lost 8 bases, J lost 2 bases, and 13 bases stayed unmatched.

As regards this clonotype: An end of the junction does not agree with germline; a read error may underlie this. This chain links TRBV6-2 or TRBV6-3 with TRBJ2-7; 7 nucleotides line up with TRBD1. The germline V gene has CDR1 MNHEY and CDR2 SVGEGT. This CDR3 is 15 amino acids long. The CDR3 sequence is CASSDSRQGGYEQYF. The DNA of the CDR3 is TGTGCCAGCAGTGACTCCCGACAGGGCGGCTACGAGCAGTACTTC.

The chain links TRBV4-2 to TRBJ2-3; D may match TRBD1 or TRBD2 (6 bases each). V was trimmed by 0 bases and J by 2 bases, leaving 15 bases between them. The CDR3 has 17 residues. From germline, CDR1 is LGHNA and CDR2 YNFKEQ. CDR3 loop: CASSQDFRGRTTDTQYF. The CDR3 DNA sequence: TGTGCCAGCAGCCAAGATTTCCGGGGGCGGACCACAGATACGCAGTATTTT.

V and J are TRBV7-8 and TRBJ2-7; weak D call: TRBD1 (6 bases). V dropped 3 bases and J dropped 2 bases, with 11 bases sitting between them. Germline V gene data show CDR1 as SGHVS and CDR2 as FQNEAQ. The length of the CDR3 is 14 residues. The CDR3 is CASSLVDSTYEQYF. The CDR3 bases are TGTGCCAGCAGCTTGGTGGACAGCACCTACGAGCAGTACTTC.

V usage is TRBV5-1 and J usage is TRBJ2-6; possible D gene TRBD1, 5 bases. The ends were cut back, 4 bases at V and 4 bases at J, with 18 bases in the middle. This CDR3 region has 17 residues. The V gene's germline CDR1 is SGHRS and CDR2 YFSETQ. In DNA form, the CDR3 reads TGCGCCAGCAGCATTGACAGCCATACAGGCGGGGCCAACGTCCTGACTTTC. This gives the protein CASSIDSHTGGANVLTF.

This chain joins TRBV20-1 and TRBJ1-2; D is unclear. The ends were cut back, 0 bases at V and 3 bases at J, with 14 bases in the middle. Germline lookup yields CDR1 DFQATT and CDR2 SNEGSKA (reference sequence). This CDR3 is built from 15 residues. The CDR3 DNA reads TGCAGTGCTAGAGAGGCGCGGGGAAGGTACTATGGCTACACCTTC. Amino acid sequence: CSAREARGRYYGYTF.